The 29 T cell receptor beta chains reported below all come from one sample, sequenced in a study of blood T cell repertoires in COVID-19. The method was immunoSEQ multiplex PCR; TCRdb's version includes in-frame clones alone and lacks a portion of them. The table lists about 340,000 clones, more than 90% of them singletons, with around 18% in the top ten. The sequencing input was PBMCs or T cells enriched from blood (not recorded which). The receptors were gathered from a woman younger than 45 who had recovered from COVID-19.

The gene calls are TRBV7-2 and TRBJ1-1; the D is unclear. The CDR3 spans 13 residues. V lost 3 bases, J lost 5 bases, and 10 bases lay in between. Germline lookup yields CDR1 SGHTA and CDR2 FQGNSA. DNA for the CDR3: TGTGCCAGCAGCTTCGTGACTTGGACTGAAGCTTTCTTT. Translation: CASSFVTWTEAFF.

This clone was picked up one time. The chain recombines TRBV12-3 or TRBV12-4 with TRBJ1-4; tentative D call: TRBD1 (6 bases). Trimming pared 1 base from V and 14 bases from J, leaving 11 bases between. This CDR3 is built from 12 residues. The CDR3: CASSLGGDKLFF. CDR3 nucleotides: TGTGCCAGCAGTTTAGGAGGGGACAAGCTGTTTTTT.

The chain couples TRBV6-5 to TRBJ2-5, with D unresolved. The germline V gene encodes CDR1 MNHEY and CDR2 SVGAGI. The CDR3 spans 14 residues. Trimming shortened V by 0 bases and J by 4 bases, and 9 bases separated the two germline ends. CDR3 DNA: TGTGCCAGCAGTTACTCGAGCGTAAGAGAGACCCAGTACTTC. Amino acid sequence: CASSYSSVRETQYF.

This chain uses TRBV3-1 (or the pseudogene TRBV3-2) with TRBJ2-1; 8 bases agree with TRBD2. The V gene end was trimmed by 1 base and the J gene end by 4 bases; junction bases not matched to a gene: 6. Germline loops: CDR1 LGHDT, CDR2 YNNKEL (reference sequence). The CDR3 sequence is 16 residues long. The CDR3 loop reads CASSQGGLVLYNEQFF. For the CDR3, the DNA is TGTGCCAGCAGCCAAGGGGGACTAGTACTGTACAATGAGCAGTTCTTC.

J is TRBJ1-2 and V is TRBV19; D perhaps matches TRBD1 (6 bases). Trimming shortened V by 10 bases and J by 5 bases, and 14 bases separated the two germline ends. Germline V gene data show CDR1 as LNHDA and CDR2 as SQIVND (reference sequence). This CDR3 has 12 amino acids. CDR3 protein: CATTGTLYGYTF. The CDR3 DNA is TGTGCCACCACCGGGACACTATATGGCTACACCTTC. Based on the CDR3 plus reference TRBV19 and TRBJ1-2, the full variable domain is DGGITQSPKYLFRKEGQNVTLSCEQNLNHDAMYWYRQDPGQGLRLIYYSQIVNDFQKGDIAEGYSVSREKKESFPLTVTSAQKNPTAFYLCATTGTLYGYTFGSGTRLTVV.

This chain uses TRBV7-8 with TRBJ1-4; 9 bases match TRBD1. Germline V gene sequence: CDR1 SGHVS, CDR2 FQNEAQ. Germline trimming cut 0 bases from V and 7 bases from J; bases unmatched to any gene: 3. The CDR3 is 15 amino acids. CDR3 sequence reads: CASSLAQGASEKLFF. In DNA form, the CDR3 reads TGTGCCAGCAGCTTAGCACAGGGGGCTTCTGAAAAACTGTTTTTT.

This clone has more than one count but fewer than ten. The chain links TRBV10-3 to TRBJ1-2; weak D call: TRBD1 (6 bases). Germline V gene data show CDR1 as ENHRY and CDR2 as SYGVKD. Trimming cost V 4 bases and J 8 bases, with 11 bases left between them. The CDR3 covers 12 residues. This CDR3 is CAISVEQGGYTF. CDR3 in DNA: TGTGCCATCAGTGTGGAGCAGGGGGGCTACACCTTC.

This chain joins TRBV16 and TRBJ2-1, with D perhaps matching TRBD2 (5 bases). Germline V gene lookup returns CDR1 KGHSY and CDR2 FQNENV. The ends were cut back, 5 bases at V and 0 bases at J, with 11 bases in the middle. The CDR3 covers 15 residues. CDR3 sequence (DNA): TGTGCCAGCAGCTTAGAGGGTAACTCCTACAATGAGCAGTTCTTC. It yields the protein CASSLEGNSYNEQFF.

The chain uses TRBV28 and TRBJ1-2; D is perhaps TRBD1 (6 bases). Per germline, CDR1 MDHEN and CDR2 SYDVKM. V was clipped by 3 bases and J by 1 base, with 9 bases between them. The CDR3 is made up of 14 amino acids. The CDR3 loop is CASSLTGLNYGYTF. CDR3 sequence (DNA): TGTGCCAGCAGTTTGACAGGTCTTAACTATGGCTACACCTTC.

The gene calls are TRBV5-8 and TRBJ1-1; TRBD1 aligns across 10 bases. CDR1 and CDR2 from the germline V gene are SGHTS and YDEGEE. The CDR3 is 15 amino acids. V was clipped by 4 bases and J by 6 bases; unmatched bases: 9. The CDR3 nucleotides read TGTGCCAGCAGCGCGCTAAGACAGGGGGCTTCTGAAGCTTTCTTT. This encodes CASSALRQGASEAFF.

The chain joins TRBV5-1 to TRBJ2-7; 9 bases map to TRBD1. The germline gives CDR1 SGHRS, CDR2 YFSETQ. V lost 3 bases, J lost 4 bases, and 5 bases stayed unmatched. The CDR3 spans 14 residues. The CDR3 is CASSSGTGMYEQYF. The DNA for the CDR3 is TGCGCCAGCAGCTCCGGGACAGGGATGTACGAGCAGTACTTC.

This rearrangement joins TRBV7-9 to TRBJ1-1, with no clear D. This CDR3 contains 15 residues. V shed 3 bases and J shed 4 bases, with 15 bases lying between them. Germline V gives CDR1 SEHNR, CDR2 FQNEAQ (reference sequence). This CDR3 reads CASSFGVGRSTEAFF. CDR3 coding DNA: TGTGCCAGCAGCTTCGGCGTGGGGAGGAGCACTGAAGCTTTCTTT.

The chain recombines TRBV21-1 with TRBJ1-5. TRBV21-1 has pseudogene status. The CDR3 has 15 amino acids. The CDR3 spells CASSKEEGEGQPQHF. CDR3 DNA sequence: TGTGCCAGCAGCAAAGAGGAGGGCGAGGGTCAGCCCCAGCATTTT.

The chain couples TRBV27 to TRBJ2-7, with D maybe TRBD1 (5 bases). This CDR3 has 13 residues. Trimming took 4 bases from V and 4 from J, leaving 11 bases between them. CDR1 is MNHEY, CDR2 SMNVEV, per germline (reference sequence). CDR3: CASSSQGGYEQYF. CDR3 coding DNA: TGTGCCAGCAGTTCCCAGGGCGGTTACGAGCAGTACTTC.

As regards this clone: Other DNA sequences in this sample translate to the same CDR3. The chain couples TRBV6-1 to TRBJ2-3, with TRBD2 matching over 11 bases. V shed 0 bases, J shed 3 bases, and the junction held 2 bases outside the gene matches. Germline V CDR1 and CDR2: MNHNS, SASEGT. CDR3 length: 16 residues. The CDR3 here is CASSEALAGGTDTQYF. DNA of the CDR3: TGTGCCAGCAGTGAAGCGCTAGCGGGGGGAACAGATACGCAGTATTTT.

The V and J genes are TRBV9 and TRBJ2-1; possible D gene TRBD1, 6 bases. V gave up 0 bases and J gave up 5 bases, with 9 bases separating them. CDR1 SGDLS and CDR2 YYNGEE come from the germline V gene. CDR3 length: 14 amino acids. Here the CDR3 reads CASSVGGLNNEQFF. The CDR3 region has the DNA TGTGCCAGCAGCGTAGGGGGGCTTAACAATGAGCAGTTCTTC. The full variable domain, rest sourced from reference TRBV9 and TRBJ2-1, is DSGVTQTPKHLITATGQRVTLRCSPRSGDLSVYWYQQSLDQGLQFLIQYYNGEERAKGNILERFSAQQFPDLHSELNLSSLELGDSALYFCASSVGGLNNEQFFGPGTRLTVL.

This chain connects TRBV3-1 (or the pseudogene TRBV3-2) to TRBJ2-3, with D perhaps matching TRBD2 (5 bases). This CDR3 is 15 amino acids long. Germline CDR1 LGHDT, CDR2 YNNKEL (reference sequence). V lost 5 bases to trimming and J lost 5 bases, with 17 bases between them. CDR3 nucleotides: TGTGCCAGCAGCGGTGCCCGGTTGGGGAGAGATACGCAGTATTTT. This sequence encodes CASSGARLGRDTQYF.

V usage is TRBV6-1 and J usage is TRBJ2-3; TRBD2 matches 8 bases. CDR3 length equals 16 residues. V shed 2 bases, J shed 2 bases, and the junction held 6 bases outside the gene matches. CDR1 MNHNS and CDR2 SASEGT come from the germline V gene. CDR3 sequence (DNA): TGTGCCAGCAGTGAATGGGGCGGGGGGCTCACAGATACGCAGTATTTT. Encoded protein: CASSEWGGGLTDTQYF.

The CDR3 loop reads CASSSKTSGGGETQYF. Written as DNA, the CDR3 is TGTGCCAGCAGCTCCAAGACTAGCGGGGGGGGAGAGACCCAGTACTTC. The rearrangement links TRBV7-2 to TRBJ2-5; 14 nucleotides align to TRBD2. In germline, CDR1 is SGHTA, CDR2 FQGNSA. The CDR3 runs 16 residues. Unmatched junction bases numbered 5, after V lost 4 bases and J lost 4 bases.

V is TRBV27 and J is TRBJ2-5; TRBD1 is a possible D gene (5 bases). This CDR3 has 14 residues. Between the trimmed V and J ends, which lost 6 bases and 4 bases, there was a span of 15 bases. The germline V gene encodes CDR1 MNHEY and CDR2 SMNVEV (reference sequence). The CDR3 sequence is CASRVARERETQYF. CDR3 sequence (DNA): TGTGCCAGCAGGGTAGCCAGGGAAAGAGAGACCCAGTACTTC.

This clone was seen a handful of times. The chain links TRBV29-1 to TRBJ2-1, with 10 positions matching TRBD2. The V and J ends lost 7 bases and 7 bases, in that order; junction bases with no gene match: 13. The germline CDR1 and CDR2 sequences are SQVTM and ANQGSEA. The CDR3 runs to 15 residues. CDR3 DNA: TGCAGCGGAAGCCCTAGCGGGAGTTGGGGTAATGAGCAGTTCTTC. Its protein product is CSGSPSGSWGNEQFF.

This clone occurred once. Other nucleotide sequences in the sample specify the same CDR3. The chain joins TRBV15 to TRBJ1-2, with D unclear. From germline, CDR1 is LNHNV and CDR2 YYDKDF (reference sequence). V lost 0 bases and J lost 2, with 4 bases in between. The CDR3 sequence is 13 residues long. The CDR3 coding sequence is TGTGCCACCAGCAGAGACGTGAACTATGGCTACACCTTC. It encodes CATSRDVNYGYTF.

The chain uses TRBV5-1 and TRBJ1-4; 9 nucleotides line up with TRBD1. Germline V gene lookup returns CDR1 SGHRS and CDR2 YFSETQ. The CDR3 is made up of 14 amino acids. Trimming cost V 4 bases and J 8 bases; bases outside gene matches: 6. In DNA form, the CDR3 reads TGCGCCAGCAGCGTGACAGGGGGTAGGGAAAAACTGTTTTTT. Its protein product is CASSVTGGREKLFF. The whole variable domain, remainder taken from reference TRBV5-1 and TRBJ1-4, is KAGVTQTPRYLIKTRGQQVTLSCSPISGHRSVSWYQQTPGQGLQFLFEYFSETQRNKGNFPGRFSGRQFSNSRSEMNVSTLELGDSALYLCASSVTGGREKLFFGSGTQLSVL.

The chain links TRBV27 to TRBJ2-7; 9 nucleotides align to TRBD1. The CDR3 loop spans 13 amino acids. In germline, CDR1 is MNHEY, CDR2 SMNVEV (reference sequence). V lost 4 bases and J lost 4; bases outside the gene matches: 2. The CDR3 DNA follows: TGTGCCAGCAGTTGGACAGGGGAGTACGAGCAGTACTTC. Protein product: CASSWTGEYEQYF.

The chain has TRBV7-3 and TRBJ2-3; 9 nucleotides agree with TRBD1. The V segment lost 6 bases and the J segment 1 base; nucleotides outside the gene matches: 8. Germline V gene sequence: CDR1 SGHTA, CDR2 FQGTGA. This CDR3 has 16 amino acids. CDR3 amino acids: CASRSGTGFGTDTQYF. The CDR3 nucleotides are TGTGCCAGCAGGTCCGGGACAGGGTTTGGCACAGATACGCAGTATTTT.

The rearrangement joins TRBV5-4 to TRBJ2-7; 8 positions agree with TRBD1. The CDR3 consists of 13 residues. CDR1 is SGHNT, CDR2 YYREEE, per germline (reference sequence). The V segment lost 4 bases and the J segment 7 bases; nucleotides outside the gene matches: 7. CDR3: CASSLGQAREQYF. Here the CDR3 DNA reads TGTGCCAGCAGCCTGGGACAGGCTCGGGAGCAGTACTTC.

The chain combines TRBV11-3 with TRBJ2-1; D remains ambiguous. The V gene lost 1 base and the J gene lost 15 bases, with 10 bases spanning the gap. CDR3 size: 11 residues. Germline-derived CDR1 and CDR2 are SGHNT and YENEEA. The CDR3 loop reads CASSLGGGPFF. CDR3 in DNA: TGTGCCAGCAGCTTAGGAGGCGGTCCGTTCTTC.

V gene TRBV28 combines with J gene TRBJ2-7; D remains unclear. The CDR3 is 14 residues long. Germline V gene lookup returns CDR1 MDHEN and CDR2 SYDVKM. V shed 2 bases and J shed 1 base, with 9 bases lying between them. The CDR3 reads CASSLAAGSYEQYF. The DNA for the CDR3 is TGTGCCAGCAGTTTAGCAGCCGGGTCCTACGAGCAGTACTTC.

This clone has just one count. The chain joins TRBV5-4 to TRBJ1-4; 10 bases are a match to TRBD1. Per the germline V gene, CDR1 is SGHNT and CDR2 is YYREEE (reference sequence). The CDR3 sequence is 15 residues long. The trim removed 4 bases at V and 6 bases at J, leaving 6 bases unmatched. The CDR3 sequence is CASSQRTGGYEKLFF. The CDR3 DNA is TGTGCCAGCAGCCAGAGGACAGGGGGTTATGAAAAACTGTTTTTT. Full variable domain (outside the CDR3, taken from reference TRBV5-4 and TRBJ1-4): ETGVTQSPTHLIKTRGQQVTLRCSSQSGHNTVSWYQQALGQGPQFIFQYYREEENGRGNFPPRFSGLQFPNYSSELNVNALELDDSALYLCASSQRTGGYEKLFFGSGTQLSVL.